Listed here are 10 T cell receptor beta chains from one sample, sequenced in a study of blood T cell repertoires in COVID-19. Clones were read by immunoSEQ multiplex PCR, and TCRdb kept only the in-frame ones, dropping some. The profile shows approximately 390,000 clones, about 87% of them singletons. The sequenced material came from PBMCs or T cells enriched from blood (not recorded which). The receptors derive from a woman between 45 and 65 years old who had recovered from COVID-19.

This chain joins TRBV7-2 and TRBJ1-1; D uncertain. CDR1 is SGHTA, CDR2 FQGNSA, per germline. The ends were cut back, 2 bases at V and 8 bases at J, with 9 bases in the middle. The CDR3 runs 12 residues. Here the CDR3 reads CASSLLVAEAFF. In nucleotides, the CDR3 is TGTGCCAGCAGCTTACTTGTGGCAGAAGCTTTCTTT.

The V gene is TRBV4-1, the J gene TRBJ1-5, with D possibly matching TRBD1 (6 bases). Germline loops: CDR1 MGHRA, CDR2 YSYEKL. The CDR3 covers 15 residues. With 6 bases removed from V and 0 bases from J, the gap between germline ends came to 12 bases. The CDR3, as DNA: TGCGCCAGCAGTCTGGACAGATATAGCAATCAGCCCCAGCATTTT. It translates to CASSLDRYSNQPQHF.

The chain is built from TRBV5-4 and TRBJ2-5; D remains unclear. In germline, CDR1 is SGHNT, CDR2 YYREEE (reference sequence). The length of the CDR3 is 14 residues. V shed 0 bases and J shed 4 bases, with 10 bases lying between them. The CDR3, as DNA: TGTGCCAGCAGCTTGGGCCGTCCCGGAGAGACCCAGTACTTC. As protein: CASSLGRPGETQYF.

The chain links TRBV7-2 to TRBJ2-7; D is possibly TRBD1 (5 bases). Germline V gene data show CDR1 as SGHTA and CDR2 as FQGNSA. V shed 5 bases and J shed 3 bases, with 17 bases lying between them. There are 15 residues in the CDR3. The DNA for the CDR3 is TGTGCCAGCAGCCCGCCCGCGGCAGGGATCTACGAGCAGTACTTC. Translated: CASSPPAAGIYEQYF.

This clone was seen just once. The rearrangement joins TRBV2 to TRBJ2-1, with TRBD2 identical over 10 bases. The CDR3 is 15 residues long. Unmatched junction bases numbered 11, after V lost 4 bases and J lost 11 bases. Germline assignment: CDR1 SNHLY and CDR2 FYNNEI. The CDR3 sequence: CASSANGASGGKQFF. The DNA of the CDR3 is TGTGCCAGCAGTGCTAATGGGGCTAGCGGGGGCAAGCAGTTCTTC.

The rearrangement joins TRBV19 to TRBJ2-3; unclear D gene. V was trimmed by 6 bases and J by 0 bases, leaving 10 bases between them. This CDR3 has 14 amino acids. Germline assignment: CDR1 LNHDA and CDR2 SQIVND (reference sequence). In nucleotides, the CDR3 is TGTGCCAGTAGGCAGTTTTCTAGCACAGATACGCAGTATTTT. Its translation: CASRQFSSTDTQYF.

DNA of the CDR3: TGTGCCAGCAGCTCTCTGGGGTCAGGGGGAGCCGGGGGCTATGGCTACACCTTC. It encodes CASSSLGSGGAGGYGYTF. V is TRBV7-8 and J is TRBJ1-2; TRBD1 aligns across 7 bases. Germline CDR1 reads SGHVS; CDR2 reads FQNEAQ. Trimming cost V 4 bases and J 4 bases; bases outside gene matches: 18. The CDR3 is 18 amino acids.

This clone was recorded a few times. Here the CDR3 reads CAWLRGGGNTIYF. In DNA form, the CDR3 reads TGTGCCTGGCTCCGGGGTGGCGGAAACACCATATATTTT. The V and J genes are TRBV30 and TRBJ1-3; D is uncertain. CDR3 length: 13 residues. Germline V gene lookup returns CDR1 GTSNPN and CDR2 SVGIG (reference sequence). V lost 5 bases and J lost 4, with 12 bases in between.

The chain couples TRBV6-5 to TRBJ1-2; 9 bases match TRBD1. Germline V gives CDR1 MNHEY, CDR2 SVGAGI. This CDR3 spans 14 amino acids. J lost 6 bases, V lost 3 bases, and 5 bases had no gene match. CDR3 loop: CASSYFGQGNGYTF. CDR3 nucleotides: TGTGCCAGCAGTTATTTCGGACAGGGGAATGGCTACACCTTC.

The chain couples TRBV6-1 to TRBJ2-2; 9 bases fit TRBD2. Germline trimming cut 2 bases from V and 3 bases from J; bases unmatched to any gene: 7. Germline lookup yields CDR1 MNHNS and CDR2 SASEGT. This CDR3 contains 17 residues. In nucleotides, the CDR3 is TGTGCCAGCAGTGAATCATTGGGACTAGCATACACCGGGGAGCTGTTTTTT. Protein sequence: CASSESLGLAYTGELFF.